This TCR beta chain stems from a study of blood T cell repertoires in COVID-19 (TCRdb year 2020). With respect to the entire study: Collaborator samples came from the United States, Italy and Spain and covered acute and convalescent phases of COVID-19. The prospective study material was composed of cDNA or gDNA derived from T cells, B-cell-depleted T cells, or PBMCs. The dataset comprised deeply sampled blood TCRbeta repertoires from subjects exposed to, actively infected with, or recovered from COVID-19. The repertoires were made available in a free public database intended to serve as a resource for research on the immune response to SARS-CoV-2. Samples were obtained from the ongoing ImmuneRACE study (first 160 participants) and from 1,254 subjects provided by 6 global collaborators. A de-identified subject ID, COVID-19 status, age in years and sex were almost always included in the sample metadata. Where HLA class I and class II types were available, the types were taken from metadata supplied by the sample provider, not from assay-based typing. Results and caveats for the whole study, not just this receptor: How much clinical and demographic metadata was included differed by source and by participant, and the metadata was provided uncurated.

A single count supports this clone. The specificity of this receptor is unknown. No much larger clonotype is one base removed from it; base qualities were not supplied. CDR1 and CDR2 (LGHDT, YNNKEL) derive from the germline V gene (reference sequence). Taken from cysteine to phenylalanine, the CDR3 has 14 residues. Just the 42-base CDR3 DNA is kept, in frame starting at base 1. V loses 5 bases at its end and J loses 4 bases; junction bases beyond the gene matches: 7. TCRbeta CDR3 regions were amplified from genomic DNA by means of the immunoSEQ Assay, a bias-controlled multiplex PCR. In the paper's pipeline: Nucleated cell counts per sample were estimated from amplification of reference gene primers within the assay. To quantify the absolute abundance of each unique TCRbeta CDR3 rearrangement, sequence reads were collapsed and filtered. For each sample, productive Simpson clonality was calculated as the square root of Simpson's diversity index across productive rearrangements. TCRdb limited this immuneACCESS table to in-frame rearrangements with V and J called. A share of clones is missing; checked studies link under half to unresolved V genes, and the rest is unexplained. The DNA was the basis for D and trimming; V, J and clone size are from that table. The sample has hundreds of thousands of clones on record, around nine tenths of them singletons. The top ten clonotypes cover 6% to 7% of the sample.

Enrolling through a virtual design, the prospective study's participants ranged in age from roughly 18 to 95 years and lived across approximately 25 United States geographic areas. In the prospective study, cohorts were assigned on the basis of participant-reported clinical history obtained from a screening survey and a study questionnaire. Recovered participants in ImmuneRACE Cohort 3 were defined as having two consecutive negative NP/OP PCR tests, clearance from a healthcare professional, or resolution of symptoms. Mobile phlebotomists in the prospective study collected whole blood, serum and a nasopharyngeal or oropharyngeal swab from every participant. Prospective study participants could optionally give additional blood draws and questionnaires over an approximately 2-month period. Blood samples from the prospective study were shipped frozen or at room temperature prior to DNA extraction.

The V and J genes are TRBV3-1 (or the pseudogene TRBV3-2) and TRBJ1-1, with 7 bases matching TRBD1. The TCR sequence derives from a woman aged 40 to 50 who had recovered from COVID-19. What was sequenced was PBMCs or T cells enriched from blood (not recorded which). CDR3 protein: CASSYRGWATEAFF. The DNA sequence is TGTGCCAGCAGCTACAGGGGTTGGGCCACTGAAGCTTTCTTT.